This entry lists 31 T cell receptor beta chains sequenced from one sample in a study of T cell repertoires in cytomegalovirus infection. TCRdb passed the reads through MiXCR, listing each CDR3 protein once. The sample includes fewer than 850,000 distinct CDR3 sequences, just under 30% of them seen just once. Their antigen targets remain unknown. Sequenced material: cultured CD8+ T cells from PBMCs, taken from culture after CMV antigen stimulation. The receptors shown here come from a human donor in good health (CMV status not recorded). Some clones in this sample may be carry-over from other donors' samples.

Many counts were recorded for this clonotype. V gene TRBV27 combines with J gene TRBJ2-1; D is unresolved. This CDR3 spans 12 amino acids. Trimming left V 5 bases short and J 0 bases short, with 2 bases between. CDR1 and CDR2 from the germline V gene are MNHEY and SMNVEV (reference sequence). CDR3 nucleotides: TGTGCCAGCAGTCGCTCCTACAATGAGCAGTTCTTC. Translating gives CASSRSYNEQFF.

On this clonotype itself: A much bigger clone sits one base away, suggesting this may be a read error. The rearrangement links TRBV7-9 to TRBJ2-5; D may be TRBD1 (6 bases). The V and J ends lost 3 bases and 3 bases respectively, with 11 bases between them. The germline V gene encodes CDR1 SEHNR and CDR2 FQNEAQ (reference sequence). The CDR3 has 14 residues. CDR3 sequence reads: CASSFFRDKETQYF. CDR3 coding DNA: TGTGCCAGCAGCTTTTTTAGGGACAAAGAGACCCAGTACTTC.

The rearrangement joins TRBV7-2 to TRBJ1-3; the D is unclear. The CDR3 runs 14 residues. Germline V gene sequence: CDR1 SGHTA, CDR2 FQGNSA. The germline V and J ends were trimmed by 1 base and 1 base, with 5 bases remaining between them. In nucleotides, the CDR3 is TGTGCCAGCAGCTTAGAGGATTCTGGAAACACCATATATTTT. This codes for CASSLEDSGNTIYF.

The chain carries TRBV5-1 and TRBJ2-5, with no clear D. With 9 bases removed from V and 4 bases from J, the gap between germline ends came to 16 bases. CDR3 length: 13 amino acids. In germline, CDR1 is SGHRS, CDR2 YFSETQ. In DNA form, the CDR3 reads TGCGCCACCCTTCCAAGCACTCCAGAGACCCAGTACTTC. It specifies CATLPSTPETQYF.

This chain links TRBV2 with TRBJ2-3; D is uncertain. The CDR3 is 14 residues long. The V gene lost 6 bases and the J gene lost 0 bases, with 10 bases spanning the gap. Germline V lookup: CDR1 SNHLY, CDR2 FYNNEI. Written as DNA, the CDR3 is TGTGCCAGCAGGCCGGTCACTAGCACAGATACGCAGTATTTT. It encodes CASRPVTSTDTQYF.

This clonotype showed up just a few times. The rearrangement uses TRBV6-5 and TRBJ1-6; D uncertain. Germline lookup yields CDR1 MNHEY and CDR2 SVGAGI. CDR3 length: 14 amino acids. V shed 4 bases and J shed 3 bases, with 7 bases lying between them. CDR3 loop: CASSFPDYNSPLHF. The CDR3 nucleotides read TGTGCCAGCAGTTTTCCGGACTATAATTCACCCCTCCACTTT.

This clonotype came up a few times. The chain employs TRBV7-9 and TRBJ1-4, with D hard to call. CDR1 and CDR2 (germline): SEHNR, FQNEAQ (reference sequence). The ends were cut back, 8 bases at V and 6 bases at J, with 7 bases in the middle. This CDR3 is built from 11 residues. This chain's CDR3 is CASRRDEKLFF. The CDR3 DNA sequence: TGTGCCAGCCGTCGGGATGAAAAACTGTTTTTT.

The gene calls are TRBV6-2 or TRBV6-3 and TRBJ2-7; perhaps D is TRBD1 or TRBD2 (5 bases each). The CDR3 runs to 12 residues. The V gene lost 5 bases and the J gene lost 3 bases, with 8 bases spanning the gap. Germline CDR1 and CDR2: MNHEY and SVGEGT. This chain's CDR3 is CASSRDVYEQYV. DNA of the CDR3: TGTGCCAGCAGTCGGGACGTCTACGAGCAGTACGTC.

The V gene is TRBV11-3, the J gene TRBJ2-3; D is perhaps TRBD2 (6 bases). Germline assignment: CDR1 SGHNT and CDR2 YENEEA. The V end was cut by 5 bases, the J end by 0 bases, with 24 bases between. The CDR3 has 19 residues. Written as DNA, the CDR3 is TGTGCCAGCAGCGAGGGTGTTGTGGCGGGGCGAGCTAGCACAGATACGCAGTATTTT. Its protein product is CASSEGVVAGRASTDTQYF.

There are many counts of this clonotype. The chain joins TRBV7-8 to TRBJ2-3, with 9 bases lining up with TRBD2. Losses at the gene ends were 1 base for V and 5 bases for J; bases not matched to a gene: 4. The CDR3 contains 15 residues. Germline CDR1 and CDR2: SGHVS and FQNEAQ. DNA of the CDR3: TGTGCCAGCAGCTTAGGAGCGGGGGGTAGAGATACGCAGTATTTT. It codes for CASSLGAGGRDTQYF.

Only a few counts were recorded for this clonotype. This CDR3 is CASSLNRAFEQYV. CDR3 DNA sequence: TGTGCCAGCAGCTTGAACCGGGCGTTCGAGCAGTACGTC. The genes are TRBV7-8 and TRBJ2-7, with D uncertain. V lost 3 bases, J lost 6 bases, and 12 bases lay in between. This CDR3 comprises 13 residues. Germline V gives CDR1 SGHVS, CDR2 FQNEAQ.

The rearrangement joins TRBV6-2 or TRBV6-3 to TRBJ2-3; a possible D gene is TRBD2 (6 bases). V was shortened by 8 bases and J by 4 bases, with 10 bases between the two germline ends. Germline values: CDR1 MNHEY, CDR2 SVGEGT. This CDR3 contains 12 residues. CDR3 in DNA: TGTGCCAGCGGGGGACTCCCAGATACGCAGTATTTT. Translated, it gives CASGGLPDTQYF.

The chain is built from TRBV10-3 and TRBJ1-1, with D tentatively TRBD1 (5 bases). The CDR3 extends over 12 amino acids. The germline V gene encodes CDR1 ENHRY and CDR2 SYGVKD. The V gene lost 7 bases and the J gene lost 11 bases, with 17 bases spanning the gap. The chain's CDR3 is CAIMDVGLMAFF. The DNA for the CDR3 is TGTGCCATCATGGATGTGGGGCTTATGGCTTTCTTT.

CDR3 protein: CAISAPDRDFYGYTF. For the CDR3, the DNA is TGTGCCATCAGTGCCCCAGATAGAGACTTCTATGGCTACACCTTC. J is TRBJ1-2 and V is TRBV10-3; D not resolved. The germline V and J ends were trimmed by 4 bases and 4 bases, with 16 bases remaining between them. This CDR3 spans 15 amino acids. The germline V gene encodes CDR1 ENHRY and CDR2 SYGVKD.

This clonotype showed up just a few times. CDR3 bases: TGTGCCAGCAGCTACACAGGGGCCCAAGAGACCCAGTACTTC. Protein sequence: CASSYTGAQETQYF. The chain links TRBV7-9 to TRBJ2-5; 7 bases align to TRBD1. V trimming: 4 bases; J trimming: 1 base; junction bases outside the gene matches: 3. Germline CDR1 is SEHNR and CDR2 is FQNEAQ (reference sequence). The CDR3 has 14 amino acids.

The rearrangement joins TRBV15 to TRBJ2-3; TRBD1 aligns across 9 bases. Germline loops: CDR1 LNHNV, CDR2 YYDKDF (reference sequence). After removal of 6 bases from V and 1 base from J, the junction contained 5 bases not matched to a gene. The length of the CDR3 is 15 residues. For the CDR3, the DNA is TGTGCCACCAGAGCGGACAGGGGAGGCACAGATACGCAGTATTTT. Its translation is CATRADRGGTDTQYF.

This clonotype has a handful of counts. J is TRBJ2-1 and V is TRBV19; D may be TRBD1 (6 bases). Germline CDR1 is LNHDA and CDR2 is SQIVND (reference sequence). Deletions cut 5 bases from V and 7 bases from J, with 24 bases between. The CDR3 has 17 amino acids. For the CDR3, the DNA is TGTGCCAGTAGTTACCATTCCCCGGTGGGGGCGGAGAATGAGCAGTTCTTC. This gives the protein CASSYHSPVGAENEQFF.

This clonotype appeared many times. The chain is built from TRBV6-1 and TRBJ2-3; 8 bases line up with TRBD2. Per the germline V gene, CDR1 is MNHNS and CDR2 is SASEGT. J was trimmed by 0 bases and V by 1 base; bases with no gene match: 6. The length of the CDR3 is 17 residues. The CDR3 bases are TGTGCCAGCAGTGAAGTCACTAGCGGCACTAGCACAGATACGCAGTATTTT. The encoded protein is CASSEVTSGTSTDTQYF.

This clonotype was observed many times. The rearrangement links TRBV10-3 to TRBJ2-5; D ambiguous. V was cut by 0 bases and J by 2 bases, with 10 bases left in between. The CDR3 totals 15 residues. CDR1 and CDR2 from the germline V gene are ENHRY and SYGVKD. The CDR3 loop is CAISESSELQETQYF. The CDR3 DNA follows: TGTGCCATCAGTGAGTCCTCCGAACTTCAAGAGACCCAGTACTTC.

The chain's CDR3 is CASRKLAGGRGGELFF. The CDR3 DNA reads as TGTGCCAGCAGGAAGCTAGCGGGGGGGCGTGGCGGGGAGCTGTTTTTT. The V call is TRBV2, the J call TRBJ2-2, with TRBD2 matching over 12 bases. Germline-derived CDR1 and CDR2 are SNHLY and FYNNEI. V was pared by 6 bases and J by 7 bases, with 9 bases of the junction left unmatched. This CDR3 is built from 16 residues.

The V and J genes are TRBV5-6 and TRBJ2-1; no clear D. This CDR3 has 12 residues. Germline CDR1 and CDR2: SGHDT and YYEEEE. V was clipped by 4 bases and J by 6 bases, with 8 bases between them. CDR3 amino acids: CASSGEPNEQFF. CDR3 DNA: TGTGCCAGCAGCGGGGAACCCAATGAGCAGTTCTTC.

This clonotype occurred a few times. V and J are TRBV27 and TRBJ1-5; D is possibly TRBD1 (5 bases). The V end was cut by 0 bases, the J end by 4 bases, with 7 bases between. Germline values: CDR1 MNHEY, CDR2 SMNVEV (reference sequence). The CDR3 consists of 14 residues. The DNA for the CDR3 is TGTGCCAGCAGTTTATCCAGGGAAAATCAGCCCCAGCATTTT. Protein: CASSLSRENQPQHF.

In this sample, this clonotype turned up a few times. The chain couples TRBV6-2 or TRBV6-3 to TRBJ1-6; D is possibly TRBD1 (6 bases). The CDR3 consists of 18 residues. Germline CDR1 is MNHEY and CDR2 is SVGEGT. V lost 6 bases to trimming and J lost 7 bases, with 25 bases between them. The CDR3 bases are TGTGCCAGCAGCAGACAGGAGCGAGGTGTCGGGTGGAATTCACCCCTCCACTTT. Its protein product is CASSRQERGVGWNSPLHF.

The chain links TRBV7-4 to TRBJ2-2; no reliable D call. Trimming left V 8 bases short and J 1 base short, with 14 bases between. There are 15 residues in the CDR3. From germline, CDR1 is SGHVT and CDR2 SQSDAQ. The CDR3 region is CASLEPSQNTGELFF. CDR3 sequence (DNA): TGTGCCAGCCTCGAGCCCTCCCAGAACACCGGGGAGCTGTTTTTT.

A few counts support this clonotype. J is TRBJ2-2 and V is TRBV5-6; D is unresolved. Germline V gives CDR1 SGHDT, CDR2 YYEEEE. CDR3 length: 13 residues. The V gene lost 0 bases and the J gene lost 7 bases, with 7 bases spanning the gap. The DNA for the CDR3 is TGTGCCAGCAGCTTGGGAGTAGGCGGGGAGCTGTTTTTT. Translating gives CASSLGVGGELFF.

In its sample, this clonotype was seen many times. The CDR3, as DNA: TGTGCCAGCAGCCAGACGGGGGGACAAGAGACCCAGTACTTC. Protein product: CASSQTGGQETQYF. The chain employs TRBV7-3 and TRBJ2-5; 7 bases fit TRBD2. Losses at the gene ends were 5 bases for V and 2 bases for J; bases not matched to a gene: 5. The length of the CDR3 is 14 residues. CDR1 is SGHTA and CDR2 is FQGTGA in the germline V gene.

There are a few counts of this clonotype. J is TRBJ2-7 and V is TRBV2; 7 positions agree with TRBD1. V shed 8 bases, J shed 0 bases, and the junction held 19 bases outside the gene matches. CDR1 and CDR2 (germline): SNHLY, FYNNEI. There are 18 residues in the CDR3. In DNA form, the CDR3 reads TGTGCCAGCCCTAGGGACAGTTCCCAACACCAGAGCTCCTACGAGCAGTACTTC. This sequence encodes CASPRDSSQHQSSYEQYF.

The V gene is TRBV7-9, the J gene TRBJ1-1; weak D call: TRBD1 (5 bases). This CDR3 spans 12 amino acids. V dropped 5 bases and J dropped 6 bases, with 10 bases sitting between them. Germline V gives CDR1 SEHNR, CDR2 FQNEAQ (reference sequence). The CDR3, as DNA: TGTGCCAGCAGCCGGGGCAGCCCTGAAGCTTTCTTT. Encoded protein: CASSRGSPEAFF.

This clonotype was observed a few times. The chain has TRBV5-1 and TRBJ2-7, with 7 bases fitting TRBD1. V was clipped by 4 bases and J by 3 bases; unmatched bases: 10. CDR1 and CDR2 from the germline V gene are SGHRS and YFSETQ. This CDR3 has 15 amino acids. CDR3 amino acids: CASSPGTGALYEQYV. In DNA form, the CDR3 reads TGCGCCAGCAGCCCGGGAACAGGGGCCCTCTACGAGCAGTACGTC.

This clonotype was seen ten or more times. This chain uses TRBV9 with TRBJ2-3, with D hard to call. Germline V gene data show CDR1 as SGDLS and CDR2 as YYNGEE. The CDR3 has 12 amino acids. Trimming removed 3 bases at V and 2 bases at J, with 4 bases between. The CDR3 loop reads CASSEYTDTQYF. CDR3 nucleotides: TGTGCCAGCAGCGAGTACACAGATACGCAGTATTTT.

This clonotype was seen a handful of times. The V call is TRBV7-9, the J call TRBJ1-1; tentative D call: TRBD1 (5 bases). Deletions cut 1 base from V and 5 bases from J, with 11 bases between. The germline gives CDR1 SEHNR, CDR2 FQNEAQ (reference sequence). The CDR3 runs to 14 residues. This CDR3 is CASSLEGRWTEAFF. CDR3 bases: TGTGCCAGCAGCTTAGAGGGGCGGTGGACTGAAGCTTTCTTT. Combining the CDR3 with reference TRBV7-9 and TRBJ1-1 gives the whole variable domain DTGVSQNPRHKITKRGQNVTFRCDPISEHNRLYWYRQTLGQGPEFLTYFQNEAQLEKSRLLSDRFSAERPKGSFSTLEIQRTEQGDSAMYLCASSLEGRWTEAFFGQGTRLTVV.